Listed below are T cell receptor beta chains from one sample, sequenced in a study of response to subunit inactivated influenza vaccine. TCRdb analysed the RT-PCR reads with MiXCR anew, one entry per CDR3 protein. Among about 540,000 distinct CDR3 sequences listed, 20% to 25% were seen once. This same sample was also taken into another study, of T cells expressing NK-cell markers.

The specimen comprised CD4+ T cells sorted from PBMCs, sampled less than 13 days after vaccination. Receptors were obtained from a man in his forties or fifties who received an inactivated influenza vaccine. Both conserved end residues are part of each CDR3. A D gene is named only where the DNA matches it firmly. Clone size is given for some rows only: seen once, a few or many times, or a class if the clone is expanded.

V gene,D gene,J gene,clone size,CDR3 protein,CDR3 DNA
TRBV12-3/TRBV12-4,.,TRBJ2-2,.,CASKETGELFF,TGTGCCAGCAAGGAGACCGGGGAGCTGTTTTTT
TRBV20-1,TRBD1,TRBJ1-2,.,CSAERGPGGYTF,TGCAGTGCTGAGAGGGGGCCGGGTGGCTACACCTTC
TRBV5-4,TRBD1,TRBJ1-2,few,CASSRATGSPSGGYTF,TGTGCCAGCAGCCGCGCGACAGGGAGTCCTTCGGGGGGCTACACCTTC
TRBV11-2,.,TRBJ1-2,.,CASSLGLVSGYTF,TGTGCCAGCAGCTTAGGGTTGGTCAGTGGCTACACCTTC
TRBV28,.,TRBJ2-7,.,CASRATGPSYEQYF,TGTGCCAGCAGGGCGACCGGGCCCTCCTACGAGCAGTACTTC
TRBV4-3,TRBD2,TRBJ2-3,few,CASSARGARTDTQYF,TGCGCCAGCAGCGCGCGGGGGGCCCGCACAGATACGCAGTATTTT
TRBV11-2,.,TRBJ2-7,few,CASSARMTYEQYF,TGTGCCAGCAGCGCCCGGATGACCTACGAGCAGTACTTC
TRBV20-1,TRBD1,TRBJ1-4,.,CSASQGAKEKLFF,TGCAGTGCTAGCCAGGGGGCTAAGGAAAAACTGTTTTTT
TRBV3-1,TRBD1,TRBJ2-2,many,CASSPRQGTGELFF,TGCGCCAGCAGCCCCCGACAGGGCACCGGGGAGCTGTTTTTT
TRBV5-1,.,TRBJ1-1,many,CASSSDPSGRNTEAFF,TGCGCCAGCAGCTCGGACCCCTCCGGCAGGAACACTGAAGCTTTCTTT
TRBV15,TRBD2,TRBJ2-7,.,CATSRTGTSVYEQYF,TGTGCCACCAGCCGGACCGGGACTAGCGTCTACGAGCAGTACTTC
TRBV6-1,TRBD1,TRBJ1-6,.,CASSPPRQGVGSPLHF,TGTGCCAGCAGTCCCCCTCGACAGGGGGTGGGTTCACCCCTCCACTTT
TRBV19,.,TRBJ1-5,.,CASSIDHRNQPQHF,TGTGCCAGTAGTATAGATCACAGAAATCAGCCCCAGCATTTT
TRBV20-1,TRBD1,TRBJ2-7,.,CSATPGTASYEQYF,TGCAGTGCTACACCCGGGACAGCCTCCTACGAGCAGTACTTC
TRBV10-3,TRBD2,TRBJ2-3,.,CAISVAGGLLSDTQYF,TGTGCCATCAGTGTTGCGGGGGGGCTTCTGTCAGATACGCAGTATTTT
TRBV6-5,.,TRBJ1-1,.,CATRRKNTEAFF,TGTGCCACCCGACGAAAGAACACTGAAGCTTTCTTT
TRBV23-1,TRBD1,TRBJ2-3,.,CASSQSQGLWTDTQYF,TGCGCCAGCAGTCAATCACAGGGGTTATGGACAGATACGCAGTATTTT
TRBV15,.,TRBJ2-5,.,CATSRDPGGGETQYF,TGTGCCACCAGCAGAGATCCAGGGGGGGGAGAGACCCAGTACTTC
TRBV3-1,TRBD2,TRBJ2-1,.,CASGLAGDNEQFF,TGTGCCAGCGGACTAGCGGGAGACAATGAGCAGTTCTTC
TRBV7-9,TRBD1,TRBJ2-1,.,CASNRDRGQYNEQFF,TGTGCCAGCAATCGGGACAGGGGACAATACAATGAGCAGTTCTTC
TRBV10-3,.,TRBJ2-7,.,CAISRADIGYEQYF,TGTGCCATCAGTAGAGCCGACATTGGCTACGAGCAGTACTTC
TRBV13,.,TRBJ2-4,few,CASSSTGNLAKNIQYF,TGTGCCAGCAGCTCCACAGGGAACTTAGCCAAAAACATTCAGTACTTC
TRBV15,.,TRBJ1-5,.,CATSRDPVQPQHF,TGTGCCACCAGCAGAGATCCGGTTCAGCCCCAGCATTTT
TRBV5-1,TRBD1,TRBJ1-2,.,CASSWAGTGPSALNGYTF,TGCGCCAGCAGCTGGGCCGGGACAGGGCCCTCCGCACTGAATGGCTACACCTTC
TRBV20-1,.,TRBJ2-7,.,CSARWQGTYEQYF,TGCAGTGCTAGATGGCAGGGAACCTACGAGCAGTACTTC
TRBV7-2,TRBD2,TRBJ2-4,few,CASSSGAGVSNIQYF,TGTGCCAGCAGCTCCGGGGCGGGAGTGTCAAACATTCAGTACTTC
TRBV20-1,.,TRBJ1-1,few,CSAPSGGKAFF,TGCAGTGCTCCCTCCGGGGGGAAGGCTTTCTTT
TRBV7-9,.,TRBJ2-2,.,CASARSRDTGELFF,TGTGCCAGCGCCCGATCTAGGGACACCGGGGAGCTGTTTTTT
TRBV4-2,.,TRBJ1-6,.,CASSQDGPRSNNSPLHF,TGTGCCAGCAGCCAAGATGGACCCCGGTCAAATAATTCACCCCTCCACTTT
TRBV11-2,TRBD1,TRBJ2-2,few,CASSLVSGTGRGELFF,TGTGCCAGCAGCTTAGTGTCCGGGACAGGGCGCGGGGAGCTGTTTTTT
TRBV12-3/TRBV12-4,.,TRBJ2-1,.,CASSFRASNEQFF,TGTGCCAGCAGTTTCAGGGCGAGCAATGAGCAGTTCTTC
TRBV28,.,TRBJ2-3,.,CASTPPASASTDTQYF,TGTGCCAGCACGCCCCCAGCTAGCGCCAGCACAGATACGCAGTATTTT
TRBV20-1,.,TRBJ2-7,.,CSAKGYKSSYEQYF,TGCAGTGCTAAGGGCTACAAAAGCTCCTACGAGCAGTACTTC
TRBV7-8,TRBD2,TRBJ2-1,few,CASRKTSGITYNEQFF,TGTGCCAGCAGAAAGACTAGCGGGATAACCTACAATGAGCAGTTCTTC
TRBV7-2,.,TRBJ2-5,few,CASSRDRLPPQETQYF,TGTGCCAGCAGCCGAGACAGGTTGCCCCCACAAGAGACCCAGTACTTC
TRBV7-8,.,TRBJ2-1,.,CASSLVGHPYNEQFF,TGTGCCAGCAGCTTAGTGGGACACCCATACAATGAGCAGTTCTTC